A selection of T cell receptor beta chains follows, all from one sample in a study of T-cell memory formation after mild COVID-19. TCRdb reanalysed the 5' RACE reads using MiXCR and keeps one entry per CDR3 protein. This sample has hundreds of thousands of distinct CDR3 sequences; roughly 17% occur once, and the top ten carry about 8.6%. The sequenced sample consisted of PBMCs or a T cell subset sorted from them (not recorded which). These receptors were taken from an adult woman who had mild COVID-19 (a few samples of this study predate the infection). Cell type and time point are not known. Each CDR3 is given with its conserved first and last residue. Each record gives: V gene, J gene, CDR3 protein.

>TRBV11-3|TRBJ2-7
CASSLGGGTTYEQYF
>TRBV27|TRBJ2-5
CASSFEGAETQYF
>TRBV21-1|TRBJ2-5
CASNEGVAADPETQYF
>TRBV20-1|TRBJ2-2
CSASWRENTGELFF
>TRBV18|TRBJ1-4
CASSPALDGGLFF
>TRBV30|TRBJ2-7
CAWRPRDRVSYEQYF
>TRBV19|TRBJ1-2
CASLDRKYGYTF
>TRBV12-3/TRBV12-4|TRBJ1-2
CASSSLLGAPGNYGYTF
>TRBV12-3/TRBV12-4|TRBJ1-5
CASSSDSNQPQHF
>TRBV2|TRBJ2-5
CASSSTSVQTQYF
>TRBV5-1|TRBJ2-3
CASSIPGQSTDTQYF
>TRBV18|TRBJ2-5
CASSPAGWAETQYF
>TRBV6-6|TRBJ2-7
CASSTSGTAFYEQYF
>TRBV20-1|TRBJ2-1
CSARERRDRGYNEQFF
>TRBV9|TRBJ1-2
CASSTLEGGYGYTF
>TRBV15|TRBJ1-2
CATSRDRLLNYGYTF
>TRBV4-2|TRBJ1-4
CASRPDRGRSNEKLFF
>TRBV6-5|TRBJ2-6
CASSYSGNSGANVLTF
>TRBV24-1|TRBJ1-1
CATSDSAGKNTEAFF
>TRBV12-3/TRBV12-4|TRBJ1-2
CASSLRPGLVYGYTF
>TRBV6-1|TRBJ1-2
CASRLTRQGGNYGYTF
>TRBV7-9|TRBJ2-3
CASSLSTLDHLGQYF
>TRBV6-7|TRBJ2-1
CASNRDRGDNEQFF
>TRBV7-9|TRBJ1-2
CASSSQGVNGYTF
>TRBV18|TRBJ1-1
CASSQQGGNTEAFF
>TRBV27|TRBJ2-2
CASSTWAGDTGELFF
>TRBV20-1|TRBJ2-7
CSASGLAGDEQYF
>TRBV24-1|TRBJ2-1
CATSEGSDNEQFF
>TRBV3-1|TRBJ1-1
CASSQVGGRGEAFF
>TRBV4-1|TRBJ2-1
CASSQPGEGEQFF
>TRBV12-3/TRBV12-4|TRBJ2-1
CASSLELAGDLDEQFF
>TRBV21-1|TRBJ2-1
CASSKPSAYNEQFF
>TRBV4-1|TRBJ2-1
CASSQGYLAGGYVEQFF
>TRBV7-9|TRBJ2-2
CASSFITTGELFF
>TRBV24-1|TRBJ2-5
CATSDYQGAGETQYF
>TRBV6-5|TRBJ1-1
CASSYSTAGETEAFF
>TRBV6-2/TRBV6-3|TRBJ2-1
CASSYDQEPGQFF
>TRBV7-3|TRBJ2-2
CASSLTGWDGELFF
>TRBV20-1|TRBJ2-2
CSAGGPPNTGELFF
>TRBV6-5|TRBJ2-7
CASTLGPYEQYF
>TRBV7-6|TRBJ1-6
CASSYDRDVYNSPLHF
>TRBV14|TRBJ2-7
CASSQGLAGEDTYEQYF
>TRBV5-1|TRBJ2-7
CASSLNRGDSYEQYF
>TRBV5-1|TRBJ2-5
CASSPQGAMETQYF
>TRBV20-1|TRBJ2-1
CSANPGTSGRESSYNEQFF